The present T cell receptor beta chain was sequenced within a study of blood T cell repertoires in COVID-19. Across the whole study: Some COVID-19 samples were acute and others convalescent; all came from the United States, Italy and Spain. T cells, B-cell-depleted T cells, or PBMCs supplied cDNA or gDNA.

Germline V gene lookup returns CDR1 MDHEN and CDR2 SYDVKM. This CDR3 contains 13 residues. Between the trimmed V and J ends, which lost 6 bases and 1 base, there was a span of 7 bases. Only in-frame clones appear in the TCRdb table, and some are missing; sequencing was by immunoSEQ multiplex PCR. The data show 65,000 to 95,000 clones, with approximately 88% seen just once and more than 5.5% held by the top ten. Material: peripheral blood. This TCR was recovered from a man in his 70s with acute or convalescent COVID-19. The gene calls are TRBV28 and TRBJ1-5; D not resolved. CDR3 coding DNA: TGTGCCAGCAGACCCCAGAGCAATCAGCCCCAGCATTTT. This codes for CASRPQSNQPQHF.